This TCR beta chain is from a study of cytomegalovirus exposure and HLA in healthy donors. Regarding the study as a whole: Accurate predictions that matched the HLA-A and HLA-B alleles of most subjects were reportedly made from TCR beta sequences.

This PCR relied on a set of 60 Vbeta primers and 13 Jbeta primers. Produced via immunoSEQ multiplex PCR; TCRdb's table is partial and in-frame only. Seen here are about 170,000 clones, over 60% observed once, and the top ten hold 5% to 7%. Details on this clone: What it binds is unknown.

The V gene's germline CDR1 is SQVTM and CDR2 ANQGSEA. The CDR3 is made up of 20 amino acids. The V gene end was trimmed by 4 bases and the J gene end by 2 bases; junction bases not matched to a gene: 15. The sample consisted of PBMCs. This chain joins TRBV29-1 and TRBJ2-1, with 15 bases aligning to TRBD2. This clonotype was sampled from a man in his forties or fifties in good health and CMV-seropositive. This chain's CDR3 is CSVAPLPGLAGGSTYNEQFF. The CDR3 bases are TGCAGCGTTGCCCCCCTCCCGGGACTAGCGGGAGGAAGCACCTACAATGAGCAGTTCTTC.